One and the same sample provided the 32 T cell receptor beta chains below, sequenced in a study of neoadjuvant anti-PD-1 for oral cavity cancer. The assay was immunoSEQ multiplex PCR, and TCRdb's table has in-frame clones only and misses some. The sample yields around 67,000 clones, less than 90% seen once. Documented time point: after neoadjuvant nivolumab, at surgical resection. The specimen was PBMCs, collected after nivolumab (anti-PD-1) treatment. All receptors come from a person aged 35-79 years with oral cavity squamous cell carcinoma.

This chain connects TRBV28 to TRBJ1-5; TRBD1 is a possible D gene (6 bases). The germline V and J ends were trimmed by 4 bases and 1 base, with 8 bases remaining between them. The CDR3 runs to 14 residues. The germline V gene has CDR1 MDHEN and CDR2 SYDVKM. The CDR3, as DNA: TGTGCCAGCAGTTACAGGGTCAGCAATCAGCCCCAGCATTTT. This sequence encodes CASSYRVSNQPQHF.

The V gene is TRBV9, the J gene TRBJ2-3; the D gene is possibly TRBD2 (5 bases). Per the germline V gene, CDR1 is SGDLS and CDR2 is YYNGEE. This CDR3 is built from 17 residues. Trimming stripped 4 bases from V and 7 bases from J, with 25 bases between. CDR3 amino acids: CASSPVVGTGKLNTQYF. The CDR3 nucleotides are TGTGCCAGCAGCCCCGTAGTAGGAACCGGGAAATTGAATACGCAGTATTTT.

This clone has a single count. V is TRBV27 and J is TRBJ2-7; 10 bases map to TRBD2. CDR3 length: 14 amino acids. Looked up from germline, CDR1 is MNHEY and CDR2 is SMNVEV (reference sequence). The ends lost 5 bases at V and 3 bases at J; junction bases unmatched: 4. The CDR3 region has the DNA TGTGCCAGCAGTCCAACTAGCGGGATCTACGAGCAGTACTTC. Its translation: CASSPTSGIYEQYF.

The chain joins TRBV5-4 to TRBJ1-2; D ambiguous. Germline V gives CDR1 SGHNT, CDR2 YYREEE (reference sequence). The CDR3 is 11 residues long. V lost 4 bases, J lost 2 bases, and 3 bases lay in between. The CDR3 nucleotides read TGTGCCAGCAGCCGCAACTATGGCTACACCTTC. Residues: CASSRNYGYTF.

This chain links TRBV11-1 with TRBJ2-7; no definite D call. The CDR3 totals 15 residues. The V end lost 3 bases, the J end lost 6 bases, and 18 bases lay between the germline ends. The germline V gene encodes CDR1 SGHAT and CDR2 FQDESV (reference sequence). CDR3 in amino acids: CASSFAAGPTREQYF. CDR3 sequence (DNA): TGTGCCAGCAGCTTTGCCGCCGGGCCCACACGCGAGCAGTACTTC.

V usage is TRBV5-4 and J usage is TRBJ2-5; 8 positions agree with TRBD2. The germline gives CDR1 SGHNT, CDR2 YYREEE (reference sequence). The CDR3 totals 14 residues. The trim removed 2 bases at V and 5 bases at J, leaving 5 bases unmatched. The CDR3, as DNA: TGTGCCAGCAGCTTATCGGCTAGCGGGGAGACCCAGTACTTC. Translated, it gives CASSLSASGETQYF.

The rearrangement links TRBV21-1 to TRBJ2-7. TRBV21-1 is listed as a pseudogene. This CDR3 contains 15 residues. CDR3 sequence (DNA): TGTGCCAGCAGCAAAGGGGGTAGAGGGGTCTACGAGCAGTACTTC. Encoded protein: CASSKGGRGVYEQYF.

This sequence joins TRBV7-9 and TRBJ1-1, with a possible D match to TRBD1 (5 bases). Germline V gives CDR1 SEHNR, CDR2 FQNEAQ (reference sequence). The CDR3 loop spans 13 amino acids. The V end was cut by 7 bases, the J end by 10 bases, with 19 bases between. CDR3 in amino acids: CASTLGGDRGAFF. The DNA for the CDR3 is TGTGCCAGCACCCTGGGAGGGGATAGGGGAGCTTTCTTT. The full variable domain, its missing parts supplied by reference TRBV7-9 and TRBJ1-1, is DTGVSQNPRHKITKRGQNVTFRCDPISEHNRLYWYRQTLGQGPEFLTYFQNEAQLEKSRLLSDRFSAERPKGSFSTLEIQRTEQGDSAMYLCASTLGGDRGAFFGQGTRLTVV.

The genes are TRBV27 and TRBJ2-2, with D unresolved. In germline, CDR1 is MNHEY, CDR2 SMNVEV (reference sequence). CDR3 length: 12 amino acids. V was clipped by 2 bases and J by 7 bases, with 5 bases between them. The CDR3: CASSLRYGELFF. In nucleotides, the CDR3 is TGTGCCAGCAGTTTACGGTACGGGGAGCTGTTTTTT.

The chain is built from TRBV19 and TRBJ1-1; possible D gene TRBD1, 6 bases. The germline V gene has CDR1 LNHDA and CDR2 SQIVND (reference sequence). V was trimmed by 6 bases and J by 1 base, leaving 12 bases between them. CDR3 length: 14 amino acids. CDR3 DNA sequence: TGTGCCAGTAGGCCCGACAGGCCGAACACTGAAGCTTTCTTT. It translates to CASRPDRPNTEAFF.

The rearrangement links TRBV9 to TRBJ1-3; D gene uncertain. V was cut by 5 bases and J by 0 bases, with 12 bases left in between. The CDR3 covers 15 residues. Germline V gene data show CDR1 as SGDLS and CDR2 as YYNGEE. The CDR3: CASSVEHFSGNTIYF. The DNA of the CDR3 is TGTGCCAGCAGTGTCGAACACTTCTCTGGAAACACCATATATTTT.

This chain connects TRBV5-1 to TRBJ2-3, with TRBD2 as a possible D gene (7 bases). The germline V gene has CDR1 SGHRS and CDR2 YFSETQ. Trimming took 7 bases from V and 4 from J, leaving 16 bases between them. The CDR3 is made up of 14 amino acids. CDR3 region: CASSPRGAPDTQYF. DNA for the CDR3: TGCGCCAGCTCACCCCGGGGGGCCCCAGATACGCAGTATTTT.

The V gene is TRBV28, the J gene TRBJ2-7, with 8 bases aligning to TRBD2. Looked up from germline, CDR1 is MDHEN and CDR2 is SYDVKM. This CDR3 region has 16 residues. The trim removed 5 bases at V and 5 bases at J, leaving 14 bases unmatched. The CDR3 region has the DNA TGTGCCAGCAGTCCTCCGGCGGGGGGAGGGATTCACGAGCAGTACTTC. It yields the protein CASSPPAGGGIHEQYF.

The V call is TRBV6-5, the J call TRBJ2-3; a weak D match, TRBD1 (5 bases). The CDR3 totals 12 residues. V gave up 6 bases and J gave up 2 bases, with 6 bases separating them. The germline CDR1 and CDR2 sequences are MNHEY and SVGAGI. In DNA form, the CDR3 reads TGTGCCAGCAGGACAGACACAGATACGCAGTATTTT. Residues: CASRTDTDTQYF.

This clone was seen just once. This chain connects TRBV5-1 to TRBJ2-1; D assignment may be TRBD1 or TRBD2 (5 bases each). Germline CDR1 reads SGHRS; CDR2 reads YFSETQ. The CDR3 extends over 15 amino acids. V lost 0 bases and J 4 bases, leaving 11 bases between the germline ends. For the CDR3, the DNA is TGCGCCAGCAGCTTGGAAGGGGCGGGTTACAATGAGCAGTTCTTC. It yields the protein CASSLEGAGYNEQFF.

The chain couples TRBV11-2 to TRBJ2-7; 8 bases fit TRBD2. Trimming removed 5 bases from V and 4 bases from J; junction bases left unmatched: 10. Germline V lookup: CDR1 SGHAT, CDR2 FQNNGV. There are 15 residues in the CDR3. This chain's CDR3 is CASSPNREGIYEQYF. DNA of the CDR3: TGTGCCAGCAGCCCCAATCGGGAGGGGATTTACGAGCAGTACTTC.

This rearrangement joins TRBV5-4 to TRBJ1-2; D may be TRBD1 (6 bases). CDR3 length equals 15 residues. CDR1 and CDR2 from the germline V gene are SGHNT and YYREEE (reference sequence). Trimming took 3 bases from V and 4 from J, leaving 16 bases between them. The CDR3 nucleotides are TGTGCCAGCAGCTCGGGATCAGGGGCGTTCTATGGCTACACCTTC. Translation gives CASSSGSGAFYGYTF.

The chain combines TRBV5-6 with TRBJ1-3, with no clear D. V gave up 3 bases and J gave up 0 bases, with 4 bases separating them. The CDR3 has 13 residues. CDR1 is SGHDT and CDR2 is YYEEEE in the germline V gene. Here the CDR3 DNA reads TGTGCCAGCAGCTCTCACTCTGGAAACACCATATATTTT. Translated: CASSSHSGNTIYF.

The chain links TRBV6-5 to TRBJ1-6, with 8 bases lining up with TRBD1. The length of the CDR3 is 13 residues. V lost 6 bases, J lost 9 bases, and 4 bases stayed unmatched. CDR1 and CDR2 (germline): MNHEY, SVGAGI. CDR3 sequence: CASSPDRASPLHF. The DNA for the CDR3 is TGTGCCAGCAGCCCGGACAGGGCTTCACCCCTCCACTTT.

The chain carries TRBV7-3 and TRBJ1-6; weak D call: TRBD1 (6 bases). Germline-derived CDR1 and CDR2 are SGHTA and FQGTGA. The V end lost 0 bases, the J end lost 7 bases, and 10 bases lay between the germline ends. The CDR3 runs to 15 residues. The CDR3 spells CASSLTGQNNSPLHF. For the CDR3, the DNA is TGTGCCAGCAGCTTAACTGGACAGAACAATTCACCCCTCCACTTT.

The rearrangement links TRBV30 to TRBJ2-5; D gene ambiguous. Trimming left V 1 base short and J 7 bases short, with 10 bases between. Looked up from germline, CDR1 is GTSNPN and CDR2 is SVGIG (reference sequence). This CDR3 spans 12 amino acids. For the CDR3, the DNA is TGTGCCTGGAGTGGGGGTGCGGTGACCCAGTACTTC. It is translated as CAWSGGAVTQYF.

The chain links TRBV2 to TRBJ2-1; 7 nucleotides line up with TRBD1. With 10 bases clipped from V and 0 bases from J, the junction kept 6 bases outside the gene matches. The CDR3 spans 14 residues. Germline V lookup: CDR1 SNHLY, CDR2 FYNNEI. This chain's CDR3 is CATTPGGSYNEQFF. CDR3 in DNA: TGTGCCACTACCCCAGGGGGCTCCTACAATGAGCAGTTCTTC.

This clone was recorded only once. This rearrangement joins TRBV7-3 to TRBJ2-5; D is ambiguous. V was cut by 5 bases and J by 5 bases, with 12 bases left in between. This CDR3 spans 13 amino acids. The V gene's germline CDR1 is SGHTA and CDR2 FQGTGA. The CDR3 bases are TGTGCCAGCAGCGCACGGCTAGGCGAGACCCAGTACTTC. It encodes CASSARLGETQYF.

The chain carries TRBV7-3 and TRBJ1-3; TRBD1 might be the D (5 bases). CDR1 SGHTA and CDR2 FQGTGA come from the germline V gene. The V end lost 2 bases, the J end lost 3 bases, and 14 bases lay between the germline ends. The CDR3 spans 16 residues. Written as DNA, the CDR3 is TGTGCCAGCAGCTTATTAAGGGGCCACCGTGGAAACACCATATATTTT. Translating gives CASSLLRGHRGNTIYF.

The rearrangement links TRBV4-1 to TRBJ2-3; D uncertain. This CDR3 has 13 residues. The germline V and J ends were trimmed by 2 bases and 5 bases, with 8 bases remaining between them. Looked up from germline, CDR1 is MGHRA and CDR2 is YSYEKL. CDR3 DNA sequence: TGCGCCAGCAGCCAATCCCCGGGAGATACGCAGTATTTT. Protein product: CASSQSPGDTQYF.

CDR3 bases: TGTGCCAGCAGTGATGCGGACAGCGAGCTTCGAGGCTACACCTTC. Protein: CASSDADSELRGYTF. The chain has TRBV25-1 and TRBJ1-2; tentative D call: TRBD1 (6 bases). Germline loops: CDR1 MGHDK, CDR2 SYGVNS. V was pared by 3 bases and J by 8 bases, with 19 bases between. The CDR3 is 15 residues long.

The J gene is TRBJ2-1, the V gene TRBV7-9; 10 bases are shared with TRBD2. J was trimmed by 8 bases and V by 3 bases; bases with no gene match: 7. The CDR3 length is 15 residues. Germline V gene data show CDR1 as SEHNR and CDR2 as FQNEAQ (reference sequence). The CDR3 spells CASSFPSGSPHEQFF. The CDR3, as DNA: TGTGCCAGCAGCTTTCCTAGCGGGAGTCCCCATGAGCAGTTCTTC.

The J gene is TRBJ1-5, the V gene TRBV7-8; the D is unclear. This CDR3 is 15 amino acids long. Looked up from germline, CDR1 is SGHVS and CDR2 is FQNEAQ. The ends were cut back, 5 bases at V and 11 bases at J, with 22 bases in the middle. DNA of the CDR3: TGTGCCAGCAGCCCTGCGGGAAGCCTTCAGACGGCCCAGCATTTT. Protein product: CASSPAGSLQTAQHF.

This chain links TRBV7-6 with TRBJ2-2; a possible D gene is TRBD1 (5 bases). CDR1 SGHVS and CDR2 FNYEAQ come from the germline V gene. V lost 5 bases and J lost 2, with 12 bases in between. CDR3 length: 15 residues. The CDR3 loop is CASSPQVFNTGELFF. Here the CDR3 DNA reads TGTGCCAGCAGCCCACAGGTATTCAACACCGGGGAGCTGTTTTTT.

This clone has only a few counts. V is TRBV2 and J is TRBJ2-1; D remains unclear. The V and J ends lost 7 bases and 1 base respectively, with 11 bases between them. The CDR3 is made up of 14 amino acids. Germline V CDR1 and CDR2: SNHLY, FYNNEI. The CDR3 DNA follows: TGTGCCAGCATAACAGTTAATTCCTACAATGAGCAGTTCTTC. As protein: CASITVNSYNEQFF.

This sequence joins TRBV28 and TRBJ2-5; TRBD2 matches 7 bases. The germline V gene has CDR1 MDHEN and CDR2 SYDVKM. V shed 10 bases, J shed 1 base, and the junction held 6 bases outside the gene matches. The CDR3 length is 13 residues. The DNA for the CDR3 is TGTGCCACCCTCAGCGGGACCCAAGAGACCCAGTACTTC. Translated, it gives CATLSGTQETQYF.

CDR3 sequence (DNA): TGCAGCACCAGACTCCGGGGCCTGGGGTATGAGCAGTTCTTC. Its protein is CSTRLRGLGYEQFF. The chain has TRBV29-1 and TRBJ2-1; D tentatively fits TRBD1 or TRBD2 (5 bases each). Per germline, CDR1 SQVTM and CDR2 ANQGSEA. Trimming left V 8 bases short and J 8 bases short, with 22 bases between. The CDR3 contains 14 residues.